This TCR beta chain was retrieved from a study of control samples from healthy donors and cancer patients. Per germline, CDR1 DFQATT and CDR2 SNEGSKA (reference sequence). V gave up 3 bases and J gave up 2 bases, with 14 bases separating them. This CDR3 spans 15 amino acids. Measured with immunoSEQ multiplex PCR; TCRdb has only the in-frame clones, and not every one. Found here are 45,000 to 60,000 clones, over 85% of them singletons; the top ten hold around 0.78%. This clone appeared once. Sample: PBMCs. The TCR comes from a man aged 25-45 years with colorectal cancer. The V gene is TRBV20-1, the J gene TRBJ1-5; D may be TRBD1 (5 bases). CDR3 bases: TGCAGTGCTAGTTTAGAAGACAGTCGCAATCAGCCCCAGCATTTT. This gives the protein CSASLEDSRNQPQHF.